A selection of T cell receptor beta chains follows, all from one sample in a study of blood T cell repertoires in COVID-19. Generated by immunoSEQ multiplex PCR, the TCRdb table keeps only in-frame clones and is missing some. The table includes about 62,000 clones, about nine tenths detected once. Sequenced material: peripheral blood. The receptors stem from a woman older than 75 with acute or convalescent COVID-19. The CDR3 runs from the conserved cysteine through the conserved F or W. A D gene is named only where the DNA matches it firmly. Some rows have no size entry. The others give once, few or many, or a class for an expanded clone.

TRBJ1-2 TRBD1 NA TRBV12-3/TRBV12-4 CASRGQGNYGYTF TGTGCCAGCAGGGGACAGGGAAACTATGGCTACACCTTC
TRBJ2-6 NA NA TRBV6-2/TRBV6-3 CASSIVAGGKGTSGANVLTF TGTGCCAGCAGTATCGTCGCAGGAGGGAAAGGGACGTCTGGGGCCAACGTCCTGACTTTC
TRBJ2-7 NA NA TRBV3-1/TRBV3-2 CASSQAVGSVYEQYF TGTGCCAGCAGCCAAGCGGTCGGGAGTGTCTACGAGCAGTACTTC
TRBJ2-5 TRBD2 NA TRBV18 CASSPTSGSGETQYF TGTGCCAGCTCACCGACTAGCGGGAGCGGAGAGACCCAGTACTTC
TRBJ1-1 TRBD1 NA TRBV6-2/TRBV6-3 CASSSGQAQDTEAFF TGTGCCAGCAGTTCCGGACAGGCTCAGGACACTGAAGCTTTCTTT
TRBJ2-1 NA NA TRBV30 CAWTVSSYNEQFF TGTGCCTGGACCGTGAGCTCCTACAATGAGCAGTTCTTC
TRBJ2-3 NA NA TRBV6-6 CASSYSGGATTDTQYF TGTGCCAGCAGTTACTCTGGGGGGGCCACCACAGATACGCAGTATTTT
TRBJ2-5 NA NA TRBV27 CASSPQREVTQYF TGTGCCAGCAGCCCCCAGAGGGAGGTGACCCAGTACTTC
TRBJ2-7 NA NA TRBV7-2 CASSLGFAISYEQYF TGTGCCAGCAGCTTAGGGTTTGCGATCTCGTACGAGCAGTACTTC
TRBJ2-3 NA NA TRBV5-1 CASNGGTSTDTQYF TGCGCCAGCAACGGCGGGACTAGCACAGATACGCAGTATTTT
TRBJ2-5 TRBD2 NA TRBV5-1 CASSARGLAGEETQYF TGCGCCAGCAGCGCGAGGGGACTAGCGGGAGAGGAGACCCAGTACTTC
TRBJ2-1 NA NA TRBV2 CASSSTKGGYGGGSYNEQFF TGTGCCAGCAGTTCGACTAAGGGGGGCTATGGCGGGGGCTCCTACAATGAGCAGTTCTTC
TRBJ2-7 TRBD2 NA TRBV28 CASRLLAGTAYEQYF TGTGCCAGCAGACTTCTAGCGGGCACTGCCTACGAGCAGTACTTC
TRBJ2-3 TRBD1 NA TRBV2 CASSEGQGPDTQYF TGTGCCAGCAGCGAGGGACAGGGCCCAGATACGCAGTATTTT
TRBJ1-5 NA NA TRBV28 CASTDNNQPQHF TGTGCCAGCACGGACAACAATCAGCCCCAGCATTTT
TRBJ2-7 NA NA TRBV27 CASTSTFNEQYF TGTGCCAGCACGAGTACGTTCAACGAGCAGTACTTC
TRBJ1-1 NA NA TRBV7-9 CASSLSTGNTEAFF TGTGCCAGCAGCTTATCGACGGGGAACACTGAAGCTTTCTTT
TRBJ1-5 NA NA TRBV21-1 CASSFLRGLGPQHF TGTGCCAGCAGCTTTCTAAGGGGGTTAGGGCCCCAGCATTTT
TRBJ2-7 NA NA TRBV30 CALSDRPYEQYF TGTGCCCTCAGTGACAGGCCCTACGAGCAGTACTTC
TRBJ2-1 NA NA TRBV6-4 CASRYYRTVYNEQFF TGTGCCAGCAGATACTACAGGACCGTGTACAATGAGCAGTTCTTC
TRBJ1-1 NA NA TRBV7-2 CASSLFGGGVNTEAFF TGTGCCAGCAGCTTATTCGGCGGAGGGGTGAACACTGAAGCTTTCTTT
TRBJ1-1 NA NA TRBV10-3 CAITEHKNTEAFF TGTGCCATCACCGAACACAAGAACACTGAAGCTTTCTTT
TRBJ2-4 TRBD1 NA TRBV29-1 CSVRTGGGKNIQYF TGCAGCGTGAGGACAGGGGGCGGCAAAAACATTCAGTACTTC
TRBJ1-1 NA NA TRBV7-2 CASSLTGRWTEAFF TGTGCCAGCAGCTTAACAGGCAGATGGACTGAAGCTTTCTTT
TRBJ2-1 TRBD2 NA TRBV3-1/TRBV3-2 CASSQDVAGVNNEQFF TGTGCCAGCAGCCAAGATGTAGCGGGAGTGAACAATGAGCAGTTCTTC
TRBJ1-2 NA NA TRBV6-2/TRBV6-3 CASSYEGVGGYTF TGTGCCAGCAGTTACGAAGGAGTTGGGGGCTACACCTTC
TRBJ1-5 NA few TRBV12-3/TRBV12-4 CASSPNSNQPQHF TGTGCCAGCAGCCCCAATAGCAATCAGCCCCAGCATTTT
TRBJ1-1 NA NA TRBV19 CASSSNSNTEAFF TGTGCCAGTAGTAGTAATAGCAACACTGAAGCTTTCTTT
TRBJ1-1 TRBD1 NA TRBV12-3/TRBV12-4 CASSQTGRTEAFF TGTGCCAGCAGCCAGACAGGGAGGACTGAAGCTTTCTTT
TRBJ1-6 NA NA TRBV30 CAWREGRRNSPLHF TGTGCCTGGAGGGAGGGGCGACGGAATTCACCCCTCCACTTT
TRBJ2-1 TRBD2 NA TRBV6-2/TRBV6-3 CASSLGTMYNEQFF TGTGCCAGCAGTTTGGGGACTATGTACAATGAGCAGTTCTTC
TRBJ2-2 NA NA TRBV3-1/TRBV3-2 CASSQSTGELFF TGTGCCAGCAGCCAATCAACCGGGGAGCTGTTTTTT
TRBJ2-7 NA NA TRBV29-1 CSVEAPSHEQYF TGCAGCGTTGAAGCCCCTAGTCACGAGCAGTACTTC
TRBJ1-3 TRBD1 NA TRBV5-1 CASSFGQGWNTIYF TGCGCCAGCAGCTTCGGACAGGGGTGGAACACCATATATTTT
TRBJ1-2 TRBD1 once TRBV6-5 CASSYSTDRGLGYTF TGTGCCAGCAGTTACTCGACGGACAGGGGGCTTGGCTACACCTTC
TRBJ1-2 TRBD1 NA TRBV19 CASSLGQVYGYTF TGTGCCAGTAGTTTGGGACAGGTCTATGGCTACACCTTC
TRBJ2-1 TRBD1 few TRBV2 CASRRPDRVDEQFF TGTGCCAGCAGGAGGCCGGACAGGGTGGATGAGCAGTTCTTC
TRBJ2-2 NA NA TRBV19 CASSPRDFGGELFF TGTGCCAGTAGTCCTCGGGACTTCGGCGGGGAGCTGTTTTTT
TRBJ1-2 NA NA TRBV7-8 CASSLGDPNYGYTF TGTGCCAGCAGCTTAGGAGATCCTAACTATGGCTACACCTTC
TRBJ2-5 TRBD2 few TRBV3-1/TRBV3-2 CASRRLATSGGAETQYF TGTGCCAGCAGACGCTTAGCTACTAGCGGGGGGGCGGAGACCCAGTACTTC
TRBJ1-1 NA NA TRBV21-1 CASSREDRGRRVNTEAFF TGTGCCAGCAGCAGAGAAGACAGGGGGCGTCGGGTGAACACTGAAGCTTTCTTT
TRBJ2-1 NA NA TRBV18 CASSRTAYNEQFF TGTGCCAGCTCGCGGACAGCTTACAATGAGCAGTTCTTC
TRBJ1-3 TRBD1 NA TRBV29-1 CSVIKGGQRFENTIYF TGCAGCGTTATAAAGGGGGGACAGCGATTCGAAAACACCATATATTTT
TRBJ2-6 TRBD1 few TRBV5-1 CASSPPGTGASGANVLTF TGCGCCAGCAGCCCACCCGGGACAGGGGCCTCTGGGGCCAACGTCCTGACTTTC
TRBJ2-7 NA NA TRBV11-1 CASSLLDEQYF TGTGCCAGCAGCTTACTTGACGAGCAGTACTTC